This is a list of T cell receptor beta chains from one sample in a study of shared T cell receptors in the human thymus. Here immunoSEQ multiplex PCR was the method, and the copy in TCRdb shows in-frame clones only, minus some. The repertoire includes about 660,000 clones, 85% to 90% of them detected once, and about 0.01% sits in the top ten. These data were also filed under a second study, of human thymus T cells.

The sequencing sample was made of thymocytes. The receptor source for this set is a boy under two years old with a congenital heart defect. Each CDR3 is given with its conserved first and last residue. A D gene is named only where the DNA matches it firmly. Size values are once, few and many counts, or a class for expanded clones, and some rows have none.

>TRBV5-4|NA|once|TRBJ2-3
TGTGCCACCGGGATTAGTGATACGCAGTATTTT
CATGISDTQYF
>TRBV27|TRBD2|once|TRBJ2-7
TGTGCCAGCAGTTTAAGGCGGGAGGGCCTCCACGAGCAGTACTTC
CASSLRREGLHEQYF
>TRBV5-1|TRBD2|NA|TRBJ2-7
TGCGCCAGCAGTCTAGCGGGAGGGATAGGGCACGAGCAGTACTTC
CASSLAGGIGHEQYF
>TRBV7-8|TRBD2|NA|TRBJ2-1
TGTGCCAGCAGCCCCCCCCGAGGGACTACCCATTACAATGAGCAGTTCTTC
CASSPPRGTTHYNEQFF
>TRBV7-2|TRBD2|NA|TRBJ2-3
TGTGCCAGCAGCTTAGCCGGGGGAGGGCCCGCAGATACGCAGTATTTT
CASSLAGGGPADTQYF
>TRBV25-1|NA|NA|TRBJ1-2
TGTGCCAGCAAACCGGGACACAACTATGGCTACACCTTC
CASKPGHNYGYTF
>TRBV7-9|NA|NA|TRBJ1-3
TGTGCCAGCAGCTTTCGACAGGGAAACACCATATATTTT
CASSFRQGNTIYF
>TRBV2|NA|NA|TRBJ2-2
TGTGCCAGCAGTGCGCGTGCCGGGGAGCTGTTTTTT
CASSARAGELFF
>TRBV10-3|TRBD1|NA|TRBJ1-2
TGTGCCATCAGTGAGAGTCCCTACAGGGGGCTGATCGGCTACACCTTC
CAISESPYRGLIGYTF
>TRBV7-8|TRBD2|NA|TRBJ2-7
TGTGCCAGCAGCCCTACTAGCGGGAAAGCAGTGGCCAGTTACGAGCAGTACTTC
CASSPTSGKAVASYEQYF
>TRBV5-1|TRBD2|NA|TRBJ2-1
TGCGCCAGCAGCTGGACTAGCGGGAGCCCCTACAATGAGCAGTTCTTC
CASSWTSGSPYNEQFF
>TRBV28|TRBD2|NA|TRBJ2-1
TGTGCCAGCAGCTACGTTTGGCGGGAGGGCTCCTACAATGAGCAGTTCTTC
CASSYVWREGSYNEQFF
>TRBV7-8|NA|NA|TRBJ2-3
TGTGCCAGCAGCTTATCTATTTTGCGCGCAGATACGCAGTATTTT
CASSLSILRADTQYF
>TRBV5-1|TRBD2|NA|TRBJ2-2
TGCGCCAGCAGCTTGAGACCGGGACTACATCTTAAGGACACCGGGGAGCTGTTTTTT
CASSLRPGLHLKDTGELFF
>TRBV5-1|TRBD1|NA|TRBJ2-7
TGCGCCAGCAGCTTGGTCGAGGACAGGGGGCCGGGAGAGCAGTACTTC
CASSLVEDRGPGEQYF
>TRBV12-5|NA|NA|TRBJ2-2
TGTGCTAGTGGTTTGGTAACCCTAGCCTTCGGGGAGCTGTTTTTT
CASGLVTLAFGELFF
>TRBV30|TRBD2|NA|TRBJ2-7
TGTGCCTGGAGCGGGGGGGAGGGCGAGCAGTACTTC
CAWSGGEGEQYF
>TRBV6-6|NA|NA|TRBJ2-7
TGTGCCAGCAGTTCTGGCCATGATGGGGCCCCTTACGAGCAGTACTTC
CASSSGHDGAPYEQYF
>TRBV19|NA|NA|TRBJ2-7
TGTGCCAGTAGTATAACAACTAGCAGACCCTACGAGCAGTACTTC
CASSITTSRPYEQYF
>TRBV15|NA|NA|TRBJ1-4
TGTGCTACCAAGCCGACCCCAAGCGGGTTGGGTGAAAAACTGTTTTTT
CATKPTPSGLGEKLFF
>TRBV7-8|NA|NA|TRBJ2-6
TGTGCCAGCAGCTTAAACGTAGACTCTGGGGCCAACGTCCTGACTTTC
CASSLNVDSGANVLTF
>TRBV7-3|TRBD2|NA|TRBJ2-1
TGTGCCAGCAGCTTAAAGGGGCGGCGGGAGTCCTACAATGAGCAGTTCTTC
CASSLKGRRESYNEQFF
>TRBV25-1|TRBD1|NA|TRBJ1-6
TGTGCCAGCAGTGGCCAGGGGGGTTCACCCCTCCACTTT
CASSGQGGSPLHF
>TRBV5-1|TRBD2|NA|TRBJ2-1
TGCGCCAGCAGCGGAGGGTCCAGCGGGAGAGACAATGAGCAGTTCTTC
CASSGGSSGRDNEQFF
>TRBV23-1|NA|NA|TRBJ2-7
TGCGCCAGCAGTCAATCAACAGCTTCCTACGAGCAGTACTTC
CASSQSTASYEQYF
>TRBV25-1|NA|NA|TRBJ2-7
TGTGCCAGCCTCCAGGGCTACGAGCAGTACTTC
CASLQGYEQYF
>TRBV6-6|NA|NA|TRBJ2-7
TGTGCCAGCACCGTTGACGGGAACTCCTACGAGCAGTACTTC
CASTVDGNSYEQYF
>TRBV11-2|TRBD1|NA|TRBJ2-3
TGTGCCAGCAGCCCCCGTGTCAGGGGGCAAGATACGCAGTATTTT
CASSPRVRGQDTQYF
>TRBV6-6|NA|NA|TRBJ2-5
TGTGCCACCACCGGACCACCCCGGGGGGAGACCCAGTACTTC
CATTGPPRGETQYF
>TRBV4-3|TRBD1|NA|TRBJ2-6
TGCGCCAGCAGCCCCCGGGGACAGCAAACTTCTGGGGCCAACGTCCTGACTTTC
CASSPRGQQTSGANVLTF
>TRBV20-1|NA|NA|TRBJ2-7
TGCAGTGCTAGAGATCAATACGAGCAGTACTTC
CSARDQYEQYF
>TRBV4-2|TRBD1|NA|TRBJ2-2
TGTGCCAGCAGCCAATCCGGGGACAGGGCTACCGGGGAGCTGTTTTTT
CASSQSGDRATGELFF
>TRBV9|NA|NA|TRBJ2-3
TGTGCCAGCAGCGCCCAGGGGCTAGCGGCCCACACAGATACGCAGTATTTT
CASSAQGLAAHTDTQYF
>TRBV9|NA|NA|TRBJ1-5
TGTGCCAGCAGCGTAGGTAAGGGGAATCAGCCCCAGCATTTT
CASSVGKGNQPQHF
>TRBV30|TRBD2|NA|TRBJ2-7
TGTGCCTGGAGTGCGGTCCCGGGACTAGCGGGAGGGCCCCACGAGCAGTACTTC
CAWSAVPGLAGGPHEQYF
>TRBV10-1|TRBD1|NA|TRBJ2-7
TGCGCCAGCAGTGAGCACAGACAGGGTTCGTACGAGCAGTACTTC
CASSEHRQGSYEQYF
>TRBV23-1|TRBD1|NA|TRBJ2-7
TGCGCCAGCCCTGACAGGGGGTCTCCCTACGAGCAGTACTTC
CASPDRGSPYEQYF
>TRBV4-3|NA|NA|TRBJ1-1
TGCGCCAGCAGACCCAAAGCGGGCCAGGGAACTGAAGCTTTCTTT
CASRPKAGQGTEAFF
>TRBV4-1|NA|once|TRBJ2-1
TGCGCCAGCAGCCGTTCTTACGTAGGGGGGGGTGAGCAGTTCTTC
CASSRSYVGGGEQFF
>TRBV21-1|NA|NA|TRBJ2-2
TGTGCCAGCAGCAAACAGAGGGAGCCGGCTCGCCCCACCACCGGGGAGCTGTTTTTT
CASSKQREPARPTTGELFF
>TRBV4-2|NA|NA|TRBJ2-3
TGTGCCATAAAAGGGGGTACAGATACGCAGTATTTT
CAIKGGTDTQYF
>TRBV5-1|NA|NA|TRBJ1-1
TGCGCCAGCAGCCGGGTGATGAACACTGAAGCTTTCTTT
CASSRVMNTEAFF
>TRBV9|NA|NA|TRBJ1-2
TGTGCCAGCAGCCCCCGGTTCGGTGAGATTTATGGCTACACCTTC
CASSPRFGEIYGYTF
>TRBV27|NA|NA|TRBJ2-3
TGTGCCAGCAGTTTATCGTCCGGAGATACGCAGTATTTT
CASSLSSGDTQYF
>TRBV5-1|NA|NA|TRBJ2-5
TGCGCCAGCAGCCCCTGGAGTAGTCAGACCCAGTACTTC
CASSPWSSQTQYF
>TRBV7-6|TRBD2|NA|TRBJ2-5
TGTGCCAGCAGCTTAAACCCGGGAGGGTACCAAGAGACCCAGTACTTC
CASSLNPGGYQETQYF
>TRBV30|NA|NA|TRBJ2-1
TGTGCCTGGGTCGCCGGACTCCCCTACAATGAGCAGTTCTTC
CAWVAGLPYNEQFF
>TRBV7-2|NA|NA|TRBJ2-5
TGTGCCAGCAGCCGTCGGACACGGGAGACCCAGTACTTC
CASSRRTRETQYF
>TRBV28|TRBD1|NA|TRBJ2-7
TGTGCCAGCAGTGCCCTCGGGACAGGGTTCGAGCAGTACTTC
CASSALGTGFEQYF
>TRBV19|NA|once|TRBJ2-5
TGTGCCAGTAGTATCCCCCCCCAGGAGACCCAGTACTTC
CASSIPPQETQYF
>TRBV9|TRBD1|NA|TRBJ2-1
TGTGCCAGCAGCGCCGAGGGACAGCCTTACAATGAGCAGTTCTTC
CASSAEGQPYNEQFF
>TRBV4-1|TRBD2|NA|TRBJ2-7
TGCGCCAGCAGCCAAGGGGGGCCAGCGGGAGTTGGGTCCTACGAGCAGTACTTC
CASSQGGPAGVGSYEQYF
>TRBV10-3|NA|NA|TRBJ1-1
TGTGCCATCAGCAACAGGGTGAACACTGAAGCTTTCTTT
CAISNRVNTEAFF
>TRBV4-3|TRBD2|NA|TRBJ2-1
TGCGCCAGCAGCCGAGCGGGGGGGCTGGAGCAGTTCTTC
CASSRAGGLEQFF
>TRBV4-3|NA|NA|TRBJ2-7
TGCGCCAGCAGCCCCCGAGAGGGTAATCACATCTACGAGCAGTACTTC
CASSPREGNHIYEQYF
>TRBV10-2|TRBD1|NA|TRBJ2-5
TGCGCCAGCAGTGTGGCTTGTGGACAGGGGGAGACCCAGTACTTC
CASSVACGQGETQYF
>TRBV5-8|TRBD1|NA|TRBJ1-2
TGTGCCAGCAGCCCGGCCGGGACAGGGGGTGACTATGGCTACACCTTC
CASSPAGTGGDYGYTF
>TRBV21-1|NA|few|TRBJ2-1
TGTGCCAGCAGCAAAGCTTTTGACGGGAGGGATGAGCAGTTCTTC
CASSKAFDGRDEQFF
>TRBV28|NA|NA|TRBJ1-3
TGTGCCAGCAGTCCAGGGTGCGGAAACACCATATATTTT
CASSPGCGNTIYF